This T cell receptor (beta chain) is drawn from a study of T cell responses to AZD1222 COVID-19 vaccine. About the study: Pooled together were second doses at about 4 or about 12 weeks.

General study results and limits: Targeting of unmutated variant regions was reportedly seen in nearly half of spike-specific TCRs. Spike regions recognized by vaccine-associated CD4 TCRs spanned the protein, led by 160-218 and 743-854.

CDR3 size: 13 residues. This clone was seen once. The antigen is undetermined. TCRdb keeps only in-frame clones here, not all; method: immunoSEQ multiplex PCR. This table has approximately 90,000 clones, 90% appearing once. This chain links TRBV21-1 with TRBJ1-6; TRBD1 is the table's D call and was not checked against the DNA. TRBV21-1 is tagged as a pseudogene. This receptor was obtained from an adult in good health. Sample: peripheral blood, taken on day 0 of AZD1222 vaccination. The CDR3 DNA reads as TGTGCCAGCAGCCTTGACAGGGGGCGCACCCTCCACTTT. Encoded protein: CASSLDRGRTLHF.